The source of this TCR beta chain is a study of blood T cell repertoires in COVID-19 (dated by TCRdb to 2018 to 2020). As for the study more broadly: Collaborator samples came from the United States, Italy and Spain and covered acute and convalescent phases of COVID-19. Where available, HLA class I and class II types were taken from metadata supplied by the sample provider and were not determined by assay-based typing. Samples were obtained from the ongoing ImmuneRACE study (first 160 participants) and from over 1,000 subjects provided by 6 global collaborators. A de-identified subject ID, COVID-19 status, age in years and sex were almost always included in the sample metadata. The prospective study material was composed of cDNA or gDNA derived from T cells, B-cell-depleted T cells, or PBMCs. Deeply sampled blood TCRbeta repertoires from subjects exposed to, actively infected with, or recovered from COVID-19 were included in the dataset. A freely available public database, intended as a resource for researchers studying the immune response to SARS-CoV-2, is where the repertoires were released.

Regarding this clone: Its recognized antigen is unknown. Base qualities are not provided; no much larger clone lies one nucleotide away.

TCRbeta CDR3 regions were amplified from genomic DNA by means of the immunoSEQ Assay, a bias-controlled multiplex PCR. As for the original processing: Within the assay, amplification of reference gene primers was used to estimate how many nucleated cells each sample contained. Sequence reads were collapsed and filtered to measure the absolute abundance of every unique TCRbeta CDR3 rearrangement. For each sample, productive Simpson clonality was calculated as the square root of Simpson's diversity index over productive rearrangements. TCRdb limited this immuneACCESS table to in-frame rearrangements with V and J called. A share of clones is missing; checked studies link under half to unresolved V genes, and the rest is unexplained. From that table come the V and J calls and clone size; the DNA was used to work out D and trimming. The sample includes about 240,000 clones, with over 65% observed a single time. The top ten hold around 3.4% of the sample.

Collaborating institutions collected whole blood in K2EDTA tubes following their own protocols. For TCRbeta analysis, collaborators shipped samples as frozen whole blood, isolated PBMCs, or DNA extracted from either of those sample types. What the authors observed across the whole study: Clinical and demographic metadata were provided uncurated, with the amount varying by source and participant.

This sequence originates from a woman older than 75 with acute or convalescent COVID-19. Material: peripheral blood.

DNA sequence: TGTGCCAGCAGCTTCGGCGGGGTCAACAATGAGCAGTTCTTC. The translation is CASSFGGVNNEQFF. Rearrangement joined TRBV5-4 to TRBJ2-1; TRBD2 is possibly the D segment (6 matching bases). The germline V gene (reference sequence) provides CDR1 SGHNT and CDR2 YYREEE. V lost 2 bases and J lost 5 bases; the stretch between them is 11 bases long. The CDR3 numbers 14 residues from cysteine through phenylalanine. CDR3 DNA only is kept here, 42 bases in frame from base 1.